This TCR beta chain stems from a study of cytomegalovirus exposure and HLA in healthy donors. Overall study findings and caveats: One later analysis reportedly identified an Asian-associated ancestry cluster that showed fewer N-insertions than the approximately 670-donor mean.

The sample holds a few counts of this clone. Antigen specificity is unknown. Per the germline V gene, CDR1 is LNHNV and CDR2 is YYDKDF (reference sequence). This CDR3 comprises 16 residues. J was trimmed by 6 bases and V by 3 bases; bases with no gene match: 7. A multiplex PCR was run with 60 Vbeta primers and 13 Jbeta primers. Clones were sequenced by immunoSEQ multiplex PCR, and TCRdb holds only the in-frame ones, with some missing. The data show 150,000 or so clones, approximately 74% seen once. What was sequenced was PBMCs. The receptor was derived from a man aged 18 to 30 in good health and CMV-seronegative. The chain carries TRBV15 and TRBJ1-6; TRBD1 agrees at 8 bases. CDR3 sequence reads: CATSSDRGGGNSPLHF. CDR3 nucleotides: TGTGCCACCAGCAGCGACAGGGGTGGAGGTAATTCACCCCTCCACTTT. Complete variable domain (other parts from reference TRBV15 and TRBJ1-6): DAMVIQNPRYQVTQFGKPVTLSCSQTLNHNVMYWYQQKSSQAPKLLFHYYDKDFNNEADTPDNFQSRRPNTSFCFLDIRSPGLGDTAMYLCATSSDRGGGNSPLHFGNGTRLTVT.